Shown below are 10 T cell receptor beta chains from a single sample sequenced in a study of monozygotic twins with inflammatory bowel disease (dated by TCRdb to 2018 to 2020). Libraries were constructed by 5' RACE. Sequencing used an Illumina HiSeq 2500. After TCRdb reprocessed the reads, each CDR3 protein sequence was kept as one row, without DNA. The sample table holds under 200,000 distinct CDR3 sequences. Together, the top ten hold 2% to 2.5% of the sample. Source material: blood. Every receptor here comes from a human donor with ulcerative colitis or Crohn's disease, or a healthy co-twin of an affected twin (not recorded which).

The V call is TRBV20-1, the J call TRBJ2-3; with no DNA, the TCRdb D assignment of TRBD1 cannot be verified. CDR3 length equals 16 residues. Germline V CDR1 and CDR2: DFQATT, SNEGSKA (reference sequence). The CDR3: CSADQPRTGGTDTQYF.

The chain uses TRBV11-3 and TRBJ2-3; the TCRdb D gene call, TRBD1, has no DNA to confirm it. The CDR3 runs 14 residues. The germline V gene has CDR1 SGHNT and CDR2 YENEEA. This chain's CDR3 is CACSLDRGRDTQYF.

The chain is built from TRBV5-1 and TRBJ2-5. In germline, CDR1 is SGHRS, CDR2 YFSETQ. The CDR3 has 16 residues. The CDR3 loop is CASSITGSVTTETQYF.

This chain uses TRBV6-6 with TRBJ2-1. CDR1 and CDR2 (germline): MNHNY, SVGAGI (reference sequence). The CDR3 runs to 12 residues. The CDR3 loop reads CASSYDANEQFF.

The rearrangement joins TRBV27 to TRBJ2-2; the TRBD1 assignment by TCRdb is unverifiable without DNA. CDR3 size: 17 residues. From germline, CDR1 is MNHEY and CDR2 SMNVEV (reference sequence). The chain's CDR3 is CASSVQSGQGYTGELFF.

V usage is TRBV20-1 and J usage is TRBJ2-7; TCRdb lists TRBD2, though no DNA is available to test this call. The germline V gene has CDR1 DFQATT and CDR2 SNEGSKA (reference sequence). This CDR3 contains 15 residues. The CDR3 loop reads CSARDHGLAGYEQHF.

This sequence joins TRBV29-1 and TRBJ2-2; TCRdb picks TRBD1, but there is no DNA to check that call. CDR3 size: 15 residues. Germline V gene lookup returns CDR1 SQVTM and CDR2 ANQGSEA. The CDR3 region is CSVEDLGQNTGELFF.

The CDR3 here is CASNLRELGTEAFF. V is TRBV12-3 or TRBV12-4 and J is TRBJ1-1; TCRdb proposes TRBD1, but this gene call is untestable without DNA. This CDR3 region has 14 residues.

The chain employs TRBV5-6 and TRBJ2-2; TCRdb outputs TRBD2, but without DNA this stays unchecked. Germline CDR1 and CDR2: SGHDT and YYEEEE. The CDR3 runs 14 residues. The CDR3 protein is CASTLGTFGGELFF.

The chain is built from TRBV7-2 and TRBJ2-7; the D gene TCRdb calls, TRBD2, cannot be checked with no DNA. Germline lookup yields CDR1 SGHTA and CDR2 FQGNSA. This CDR3 region has 16 residues. The CDR3 loop reads CASSLVASGASYEQYF.